This T cell receptor (beta chain) was recorded in a study of T cell responses to AZD1222 COVID-19 vaccine (dated by TCRdb to the early 2020s). Turning to the overall study: AZD1222 recipients with second doses at about 4 weeks or about 12 weeks were pooled, because spike-specific TCR depth and breadth did not differ between schedules. TCR sequencing covered approximately 230 trial participants: 200 to 220 given two doses of AZD1222 and about 26 given two doses of MenACWY control vaccine. Enrollment into the trials was organized by age into subgroups of 18-55, 56-69 and 70-plus years, and those subgroups contained roughly 150, 30 and 60 TCR-sequenced participants, respectively.

The CDR3 regions of human TCRbeta chains were analyzed by immunosequencing. In the source study's methods: Repertoire TCRs were matched against a reference library of SARS-CoV-2-specific TCRs generated with the MIRA antigen-specificity platform. Breadth meant the fraction of unique TCRs that were SARS-CoV-2-associated, whereas depth meant the fraction of total T cells that were SARS-CoV-2-associated. Using the MIRA data, each spike-specific TCR was mapped to the spike region that the TCR reacts to and placed in a CD4 or CD8 class. Log10-transformed breadth and depth values were compared by one-way ANOVA with Sidak's multiple comparisons tests. This immuneACCESS table, as held by TCRdb, lists in-frame sequences with V and J called but not all clones. Of the missing ones, under half trace to an unresolved V gene in checked studies; the others have no known cause. D and trimming were read from the DNA, whereas the V and J calls and clone size are those reported in that table. The sample table lists 100,000 or so clones, around nine tenths of them with a count of one. Jointly, the top ten make up 15% to 20% of the sample.

The germline V gene (reference sequence) provides CDR1 SGHNT and CDR2 YYREEE. V lost 3 bases and J lost 6 bases, and the count of bases not matched to a germline gene is 10. The CDR3 contains 17 residues, cysteine and phenylalanine counted. Here the CDR3 DNA is all that survives: 51 bases in frame from base 1. A note on this clone: Its antigen remains unidentified. No per-base quality is available; no much larger clone lies one base away.

Broader findings and caveats from the paper: Because no day 14 peak-response samples were available, the repertoires could be characterized only after the peak T cell response. After two AZD1222 doses, both the breadth and the depth of spike-specific TCRs were significantly higher than at day 0 and than in MenACWY recipients. Conclusions about previously exposed vaccinees are limited because only five to seven AZD1222 recipients were SARS-CoV-2 seropositive at baseline. In the small 56-69-year group, the increase in depth fell short of significance, most likely because of low power. Participants were mostly white British, with more females than males. The authors suggested clonal diversity may have been underestimated. Epitopes outside the regions mutated in the B.1.351 and B.1.1.7 variants were reportedly recognized by nearly half of the unique spike-specific TCRs. Vaccine-associated CD4 TCRs spanned the whole spike protein, with dominant responses in regions 160-218 and 743-854.

The time point label for this specimen denotes: baseline before first vaccination. The vaccinee samples were drawn from two UK trials, COV001 and COV002, one of which was a single-blind randomized controlled phase 2/3 trial testing AZD1222 (ChAdOx1 nCoV-19) in healthy adults. For TCRbeta chain sequencing, PBMC samples were collected from trial participants at day 0 and at day 28 after the second dose. The chain is made from TRBV5-4 and TRBJ2-7; 15 middle bases align to TRBD2. This specimen consisted of peripheral blood, obtained on day 0 of AZD1222 vaccination. The TCR comes from an adult in good health. The DNA is as follows: TGTGCCAGCAGCTCGTGGACTAGCGGGAGGGCCTTGCTCGAGCAGTACTTC. This codes for CASSSWTSGRALLEQYF. With the portions outside the CDR3 filled from the reference TRBV5-4 and TRBJ2-7 genes, the complete variable region becomes ETGVTQSPTHLIKTRGQQVTLRCSSQSGHNTVSWYQQALGQGPQFIFQYYREEENGRGNFPPRFSGLQFPNYSSELNVNALELDDSALYLCASSSWTSGRALLEQYFGPGTRLTVT.